The rows below give T cell receptor beta chains drawn from one sample of a study of CD8 T cells in ankylosing spondylitis. TCRdb used MiXCR to reprocess the 5' RACE reads, holding one entry per CDR3 protein. The profile shows just under 350,000 distinct CDR3 sequences, 14% to 15% of them singletons. Sample: blood, either unsorted or a sorted T cell fraction (not recorded which). The receptors here all came from a male donor with ankylosing spondylitis or in good health (not recorded which). Each CDR3 is given with its conserved first and last residue. A D gene is named only where the DNA matches it firmly. Clone size is shown for a subset of rows, as once, few, many or a class of expanded clone.

length	V	J	D	size	CDR3	DNA
16	TRBV5-1	TRBJ2-2	TRBD2	few	CASSVGTSGNTGELFF	TGCGCCAGCAGCGTTGGGACTAGCGGGAACACCGGGGAGCTGTTTTTT
15	TRBV11-2	TRBJ1-4	TRBD1	NA	CASSAGQANNEKLFF	TGTGCCAGCAGCGCGGGACAGGCTAATAATGAAAAACTGTTTTTT
13	TRBV5-1	TRBJ1-2	NA	NA	CASSSDGLYGYTF	TGCGCCAGCAGTAGCGACGGACTATATGGCTACACCTTC
16	TRBV18	TRBJ2-3	TRBD2	NA	CASSPPGLAGAYTQYF	TGTGCCAGCTCACCACCTGGACTAGCGGGAGCTTATACGCAGTATTTT
14	TRBV30	TRBJ2-2	TRBD1	NA	CAWKGGAVAGELFF	TGTGCCTGGAAAGGGGGCGCGGTGGCCGGGGAGCTGTTTTTT
15	TRBV20-1	TRBJ2-3	TRBD2	few	CSASALAGGKDTQYF	TGCAGTGCTAGTGCTTTGGCGGGGGGGAAAGATACGCAGTATTTT
14	TRBV18	TRBJ2-2	NA	NA	CASSLNSWTGELFF	TGTGCCAGCTCCCTAAACAGTTGGACCGGGGAGCTGTTTTTT
12	TRBV12-3/TRBV12-4	TRBJ2-7	NA	NA	CASSLSVHEQYF	TGTGCCAGCAGTTTATCCGTCCACGAGCAGTACTTC
17	TRBV5-1	TRBJ1-1	TRBD1	NA	CASSRWGTGVGTAEAFF	TGCGCCAGCAGCAGATGGGGGACAGGGGTCGGTACTGCTGAAGCTTTCTTT
12	TRBV3-1	TRBJ1-1	NA	NA	CASSFSGVEAFF	TGTGCCAGCAGCTTCTCGGGTGTTGAAGCTTTCTTT
14	TRBV5-1	TRBJ2-7	TRBD1	NA	CASSLTGVTYEQYF	TGCGCCAGCAGCTTGACAGGGGTGACCTACGAGCAGTACTTC
14	TRBV5-1	TRBJ2-7	NA	few	CASSKQGSLMEQYF	TGCGCCAGCAGCAAGCAGGGGTCCCTTATGGAGCAGTACTTC
15	TRBV29-1	TRBJ1-1	NA	few	CIVTSRVGRNTEAFF	TGCATCGTAACCTCAAGGGTGGGGCGGAACACTGAAGCTTTCTTT
15	TRBV6-1	TRBJ2-3	NA	NA	CASSEIGSSTDTQYF	TGTGCCAGCAGTGAAATAGGGAGCAGCACAGATACGCAGTATTTT
13	TRBV5-1	TRBJ1-1	NA	many	CASSLTVNTEAFF	TGCGCCAGCAGCTTAACGGTGAACACTGAAGCTTTCTTT
16	TRBV3-1	TRBJ1-1	TRBD1	few	CASSHRTGGLKTEAFF	TGTGCCAGCAGCCACCGGACAGGGGGCCTGAAAACTGAAGCTTTCTTT
12	TRBV20-1	TRBJ2-1	NA	many	CSASGLRNEQFF	TGCAGTGCTAGTGGCCTAAGAAATGAGCAGTTCTTC
13	TRBV9	TRBJ1-2	NA	NA	CASSVTGILGYTF	TGTGCCAGCAGCGTGACGGGTATACTGGGCTACACCTTC
17	TRBV9	TRBJ2-1	TRBD2	many	CASSVVSLAANNNEQFF	TGTGCCAGCAGCGTAGTTTCCCTAGCGGCGAACAACAATGAGCAGTTCTTC
15	TRBV29-1	TRBJ1-1	NA	NA	CSVERTLRLNTEAFF	TGCAGCGTTGAGCGGACCCTCAGGCTTAACACTGAAGCTTTCTTT
15	TRBV20-1	TRBJ1-3	NA	few	CSAKVRGSSGNTIYF	TGCAGTGCTAAGGTCAGGGGTTCGTCCGGAAACACCATATATTTT
17	TRBV7-2	TRBJ2-3	NA	NA	CASSPLGAGTSTDTQYF	TGTGCCAGCAGCCCGTTAGGAGCGGGCACCAGCACAGATACGCAGTATTTT
12	TRBV30	TRBJ2-1	NA	few	CAWSVGSNEQFF	TGTGCCTGGAGTGTAGGGTCCAATGAGCAGTTCTTC
16	TRBV3-1	TRBJ2-1	TRBD2	many	CASSQDGLAGYNEQFF	TGTGCCAGCAGCCAAGATGGACTAGCGGGGTACAATGAGCAGTTCTTC